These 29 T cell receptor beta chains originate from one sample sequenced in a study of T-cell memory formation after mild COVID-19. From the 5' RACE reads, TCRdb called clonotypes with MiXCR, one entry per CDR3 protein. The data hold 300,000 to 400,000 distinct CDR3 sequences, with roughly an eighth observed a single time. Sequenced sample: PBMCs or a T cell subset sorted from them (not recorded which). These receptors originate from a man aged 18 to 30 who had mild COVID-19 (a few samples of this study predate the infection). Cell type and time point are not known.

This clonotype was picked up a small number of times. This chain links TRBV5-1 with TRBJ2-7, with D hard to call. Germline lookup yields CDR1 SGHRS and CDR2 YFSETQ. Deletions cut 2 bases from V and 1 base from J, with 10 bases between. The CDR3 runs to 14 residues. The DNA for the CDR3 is TGCGCCAGCAGCTTTGGCCTCAATTCCTACGAGCAGTACTTC. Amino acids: CASSFGLNSYEQYF.

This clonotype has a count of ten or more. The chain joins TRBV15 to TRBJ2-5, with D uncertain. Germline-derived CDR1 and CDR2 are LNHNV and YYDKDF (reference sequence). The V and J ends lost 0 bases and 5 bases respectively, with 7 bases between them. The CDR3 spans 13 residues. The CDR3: CATSRDEVETQYF. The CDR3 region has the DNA TGTGCCACCAGCAGAGATGAGGTCGAGACCCAGTACTTC.

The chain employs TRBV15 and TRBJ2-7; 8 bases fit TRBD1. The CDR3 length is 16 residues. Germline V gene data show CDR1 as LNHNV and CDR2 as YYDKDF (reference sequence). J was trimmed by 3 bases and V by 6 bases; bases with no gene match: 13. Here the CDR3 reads CATSLAGGNSNYEQYF. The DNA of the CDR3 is TGTGCCACCAGTCTCGCAGGGGGCAATTCAAACTACGAGCAGTACTTC.

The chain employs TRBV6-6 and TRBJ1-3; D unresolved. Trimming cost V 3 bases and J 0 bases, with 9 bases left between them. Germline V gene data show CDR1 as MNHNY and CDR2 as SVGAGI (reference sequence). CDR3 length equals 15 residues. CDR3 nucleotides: TGTGCCAGCAGTTATGGGTTCCTCTCTGGAAACACCATATATTTT. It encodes CASSYGFLSGNTIYF.

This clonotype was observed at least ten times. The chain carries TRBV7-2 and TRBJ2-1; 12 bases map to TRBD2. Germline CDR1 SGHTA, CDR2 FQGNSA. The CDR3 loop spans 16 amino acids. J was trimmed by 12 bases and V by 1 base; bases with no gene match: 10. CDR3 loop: CASSLEWTSGALGQFF. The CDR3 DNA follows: TGTGCCAGCAGCTTAGAGTGGACTAGCGGGGCTCTTGGGCAGTTCTTC.

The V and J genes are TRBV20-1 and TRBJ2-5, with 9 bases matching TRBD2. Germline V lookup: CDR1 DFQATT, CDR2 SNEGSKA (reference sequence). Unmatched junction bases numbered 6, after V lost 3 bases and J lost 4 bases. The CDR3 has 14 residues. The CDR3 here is CSARDSGGRETQYF. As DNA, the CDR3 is TGCAGTGCTAGGGATAGCGGGGGTAGAGAGACCCAGTACTTC.

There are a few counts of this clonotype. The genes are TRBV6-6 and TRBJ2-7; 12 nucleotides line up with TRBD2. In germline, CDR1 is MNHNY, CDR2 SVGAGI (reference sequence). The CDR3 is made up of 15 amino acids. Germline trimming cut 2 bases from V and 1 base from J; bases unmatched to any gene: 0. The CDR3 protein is CASSYGTSGSYEQYV. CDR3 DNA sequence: TGTGCCAGCAGTTACGGGACTAGCGGGTCCTACGAGCAGTACGTC.

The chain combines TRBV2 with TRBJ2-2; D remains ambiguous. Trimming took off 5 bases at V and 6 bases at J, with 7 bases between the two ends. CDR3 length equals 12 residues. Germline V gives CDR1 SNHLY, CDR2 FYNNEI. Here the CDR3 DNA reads TGTGCCAGCAGTTACGTCCCCGGGGAGCTGTTTTTT. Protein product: CASSYVPGELFF.

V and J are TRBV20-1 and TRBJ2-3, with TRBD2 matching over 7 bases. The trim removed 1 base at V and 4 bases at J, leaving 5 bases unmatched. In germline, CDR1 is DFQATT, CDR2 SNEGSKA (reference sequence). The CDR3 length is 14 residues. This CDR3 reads CSARAGGGADTQYF. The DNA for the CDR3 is TGCAGTGCTAGAGCTGGGGGGGGGGCAGATACGCAGTATTTT.

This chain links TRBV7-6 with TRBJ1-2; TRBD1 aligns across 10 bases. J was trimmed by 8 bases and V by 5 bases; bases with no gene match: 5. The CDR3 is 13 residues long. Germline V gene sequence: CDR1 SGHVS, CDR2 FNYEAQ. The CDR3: CASSQGQGNGYTF. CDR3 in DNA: TGTGCCAGCAGCCAGGGACAGGGGAACGGCTACACCTTC.

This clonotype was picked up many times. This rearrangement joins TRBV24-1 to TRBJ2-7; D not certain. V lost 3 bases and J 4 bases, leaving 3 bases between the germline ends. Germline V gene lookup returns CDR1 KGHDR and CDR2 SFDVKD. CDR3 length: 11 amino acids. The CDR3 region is CATSDGYEQYF. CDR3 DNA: TGTGCCACCAGTGATGGATACGAGCAGTACTTC.

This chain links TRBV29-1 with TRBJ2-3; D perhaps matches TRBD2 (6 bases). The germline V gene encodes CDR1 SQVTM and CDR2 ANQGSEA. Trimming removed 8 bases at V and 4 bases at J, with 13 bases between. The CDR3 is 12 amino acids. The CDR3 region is CSSSVLADTQYF. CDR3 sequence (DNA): TGCAGCTCTAGCGTTTTGGCAGATACGCAGTATTTT.

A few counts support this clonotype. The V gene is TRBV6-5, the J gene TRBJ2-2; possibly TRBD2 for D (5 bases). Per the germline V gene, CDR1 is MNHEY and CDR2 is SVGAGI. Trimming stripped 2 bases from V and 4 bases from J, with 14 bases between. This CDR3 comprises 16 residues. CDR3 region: CASSYGGFRVTGELFF. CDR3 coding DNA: TGTGCCAGCAGTTACGGAGGATTTCGAGTCACCGGGGAGCTGTTTTTT.

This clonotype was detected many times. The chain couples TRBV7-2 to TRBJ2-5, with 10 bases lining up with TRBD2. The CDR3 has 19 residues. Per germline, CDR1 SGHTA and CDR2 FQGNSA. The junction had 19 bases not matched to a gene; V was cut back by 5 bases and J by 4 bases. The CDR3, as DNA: TGTGCCAGCAGCCCTAAGCCGATGGGGTGGGGGACTAGCGTAGAGACCCAGTACTTC. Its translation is CASSPKPMGWGTSVETQYF.

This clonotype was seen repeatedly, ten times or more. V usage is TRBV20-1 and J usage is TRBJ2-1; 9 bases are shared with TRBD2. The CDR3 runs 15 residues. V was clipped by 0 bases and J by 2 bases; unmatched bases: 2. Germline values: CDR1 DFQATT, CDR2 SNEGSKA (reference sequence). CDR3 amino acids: CSARDSGGPYNEQFF. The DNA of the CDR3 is TGCAGTGCTAGAGATAGCGGGGGACCCTACAATGAGCAGTTCTTC.

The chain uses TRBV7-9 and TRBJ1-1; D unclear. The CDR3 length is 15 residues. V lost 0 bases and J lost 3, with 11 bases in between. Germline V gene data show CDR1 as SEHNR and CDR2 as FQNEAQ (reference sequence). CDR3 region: CASSLAASVDTEAFF. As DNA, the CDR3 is TGTGCCAGCAGCTTAGCAGCGTCGGTGGACACTGAAGCTTTCTTT.

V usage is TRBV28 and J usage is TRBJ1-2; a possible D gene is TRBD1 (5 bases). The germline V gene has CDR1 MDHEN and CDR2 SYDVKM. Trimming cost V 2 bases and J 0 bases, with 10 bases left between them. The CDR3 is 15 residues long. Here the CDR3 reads CASSLVGRANYGYTF. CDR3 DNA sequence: TGTGCCAGCAGTTTAGTTGGCAGGGCTAACTATGGCTACACCTTC.

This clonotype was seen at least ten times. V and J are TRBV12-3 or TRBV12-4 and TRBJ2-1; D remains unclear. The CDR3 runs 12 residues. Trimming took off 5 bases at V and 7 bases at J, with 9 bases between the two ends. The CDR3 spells CASSPPLNEQFF. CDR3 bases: TGTGCCAGCAGTCCCCCTTTGAATGAGCAGTTCTTC.

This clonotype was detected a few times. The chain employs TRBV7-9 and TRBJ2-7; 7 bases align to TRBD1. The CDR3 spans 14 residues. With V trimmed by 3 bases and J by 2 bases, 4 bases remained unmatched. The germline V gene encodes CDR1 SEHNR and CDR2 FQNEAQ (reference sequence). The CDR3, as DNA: TGTGCCAGCAGCTTCTCCGGGACAGCCTACGAGCAGTACGTC. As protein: CASSFSGTAYEQYV.

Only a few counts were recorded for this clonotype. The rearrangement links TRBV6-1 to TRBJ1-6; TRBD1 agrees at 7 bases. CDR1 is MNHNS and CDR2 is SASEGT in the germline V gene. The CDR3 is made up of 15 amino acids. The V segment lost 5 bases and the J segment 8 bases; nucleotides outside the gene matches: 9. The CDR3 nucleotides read TGTGCCAGCAGTCCTGACAGGGCATTGGATTCACCCCTCCACTTT. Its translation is CASSPDRALDSPLHF.

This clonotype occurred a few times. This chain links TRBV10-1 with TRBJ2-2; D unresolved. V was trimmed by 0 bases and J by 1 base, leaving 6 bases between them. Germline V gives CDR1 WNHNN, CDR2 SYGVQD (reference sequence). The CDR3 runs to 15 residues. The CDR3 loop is CASSESVLNTGELFF. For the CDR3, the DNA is TGCGCCAGCAGTGAGTCTGTTTTGAACACCGGGGAGCTGTTTTTT.

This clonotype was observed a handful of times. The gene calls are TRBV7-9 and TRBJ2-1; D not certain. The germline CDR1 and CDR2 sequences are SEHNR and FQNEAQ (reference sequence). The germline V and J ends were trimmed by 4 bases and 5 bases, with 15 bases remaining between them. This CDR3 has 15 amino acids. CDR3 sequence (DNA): TGTGCCAGCAGCTCGCTCGCCTTCTCGCACAATGAGCAGTTCTTC. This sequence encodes CASSSLAFSHNEQFF.

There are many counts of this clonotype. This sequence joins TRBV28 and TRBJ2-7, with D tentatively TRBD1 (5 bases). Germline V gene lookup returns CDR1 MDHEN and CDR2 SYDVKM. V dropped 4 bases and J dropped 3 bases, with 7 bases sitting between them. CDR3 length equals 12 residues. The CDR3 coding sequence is TGTGCCAGCAGTTCAGACAGCTACGAGCAGTACGTC. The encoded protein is CASSSDSYEQYV.

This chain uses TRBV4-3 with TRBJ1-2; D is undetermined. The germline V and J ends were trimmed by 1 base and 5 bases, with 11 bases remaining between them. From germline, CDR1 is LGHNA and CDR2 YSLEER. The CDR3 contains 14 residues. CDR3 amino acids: CASSQGRLGYGYTF. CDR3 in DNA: TGCGCCAGCAGCCAAGGAAGGCTAGGGTATGGCTACACCTTC.

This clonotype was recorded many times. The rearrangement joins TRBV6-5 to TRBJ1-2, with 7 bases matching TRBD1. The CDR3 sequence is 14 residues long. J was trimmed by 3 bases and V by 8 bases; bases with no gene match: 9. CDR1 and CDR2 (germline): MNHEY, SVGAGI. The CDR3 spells CASQPGTADYGYTF. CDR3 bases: TGTGCCAGCCAACCCGGGACAGCCGACTATGGCTACACCTTC.

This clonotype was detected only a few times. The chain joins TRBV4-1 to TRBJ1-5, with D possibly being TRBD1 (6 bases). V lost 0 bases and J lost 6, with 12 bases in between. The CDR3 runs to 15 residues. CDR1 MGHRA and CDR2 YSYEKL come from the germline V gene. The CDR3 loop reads CASSQDSGGGQPQHF. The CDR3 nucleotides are TGCGCCAGCAGCCAAGATTCTGGGGGCGGTCAGCCCCAGCATTTT.

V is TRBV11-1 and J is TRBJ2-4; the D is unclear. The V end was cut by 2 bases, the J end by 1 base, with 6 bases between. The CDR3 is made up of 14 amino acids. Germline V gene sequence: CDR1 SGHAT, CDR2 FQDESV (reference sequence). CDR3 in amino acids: CASSLQVAKNIQYF. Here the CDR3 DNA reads TGTGCCAGCAGCTTACAGGTGGCCAAAAACATTCAGTACTTC. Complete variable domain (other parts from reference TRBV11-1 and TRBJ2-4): EAEVAQSPRYKITEKSQAVAFWCDPISGHATLYWYRQILGQGPELLVQFQDESVVDDSQLPKDRFSAERLKGVDSTLKIQPAELGDSAMYLCASSLQVAKNIQYFGAGTRLSVL.

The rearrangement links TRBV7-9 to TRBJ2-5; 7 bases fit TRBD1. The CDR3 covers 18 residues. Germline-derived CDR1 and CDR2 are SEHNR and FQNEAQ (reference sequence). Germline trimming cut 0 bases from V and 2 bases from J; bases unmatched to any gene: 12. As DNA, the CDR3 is TGTGCCAGCAGCTTAGCCTACCTCCGGGACAGCGATCAAGAGACCCAGTACTTC. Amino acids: CASSLAYLRDSDQETQYF.

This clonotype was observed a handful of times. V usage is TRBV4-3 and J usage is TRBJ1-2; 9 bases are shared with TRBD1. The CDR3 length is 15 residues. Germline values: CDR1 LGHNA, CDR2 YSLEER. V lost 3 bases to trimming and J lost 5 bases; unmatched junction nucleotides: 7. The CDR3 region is CASSQDRGEGYGYTF. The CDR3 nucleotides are TGCGCCAGCAGCCAGGACAGGGGTGAAGGATATGGCTACACCTTC.